Listed here are 2 T cell receptor beta chains from one sample, sequenced in a study of blood T cells in healthy people across ages. Sample-barcoded 5' priming and a J-beta primer mix drove a second PCR of about 7 to 12 cycles. TCRdb reprocessed the 5' RACE reads with MiXCR, giving one entry per CDR3 protein. The data hold approximately 780,000 distinct CDR3 sequences, with under 30% observed a single time. These same data were also listed under a study on T cells of mothers and their children.

Specimen: blood. The origin of the receptors is a boy aged 5-17 years in good health.

This clonotype was counted between two and nine times. J is TRBJ2-7 and V is TRBV4-1, with D possibly matching TRBD1 (6 bases). The DNA matches TRBJ2-5 better at its end, which makes the J call doubtful. Germline V gene sequence: CDR1 MGHRA, CDR2 YSYEKL. The CDR3 is 15 residues long. CDR3: CASSQRGGGQETQYF. CDR3 coding DNA: TGCGCCAGCAGCCAGAGAGGGGGTGGGCAAGAGACCCAGTACTTC.

This clonotype was observed a few times. Compared with germline, one end of the junction differs, possibly owing to a read error. The chain couples TRBV12-3 or TRBV12-4 to TRBJ2-2, with TRBD2 identical over 7 bases. The length of the CDR3 is 15 residues. CDR3 DNA sequence: TGTGCCAGCACTTTACGGGGGGTTAGGTCCGGGGAGCTGCTTTTT. Protein product: CASTLRGVRSGELLF.